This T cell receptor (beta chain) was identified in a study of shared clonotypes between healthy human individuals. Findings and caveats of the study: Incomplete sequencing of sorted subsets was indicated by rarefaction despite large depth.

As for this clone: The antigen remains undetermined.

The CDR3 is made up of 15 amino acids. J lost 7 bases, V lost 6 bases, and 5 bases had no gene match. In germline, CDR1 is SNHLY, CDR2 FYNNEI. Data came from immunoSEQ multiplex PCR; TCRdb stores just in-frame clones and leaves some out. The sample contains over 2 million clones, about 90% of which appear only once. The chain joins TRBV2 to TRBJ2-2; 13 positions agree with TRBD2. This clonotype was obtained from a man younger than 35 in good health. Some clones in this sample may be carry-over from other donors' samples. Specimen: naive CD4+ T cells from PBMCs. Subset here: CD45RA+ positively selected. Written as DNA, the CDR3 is TGTGCCAGCAGCCGGACTAGCGGGAGTCTCGGGGAGCTGTTTTTT. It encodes CASSRTSGSLGELFF.